This section outlines one T cell receptor (beta chain) sequence together with its context. The antigen is not known. This entry comes from a study of radiation and T cells in renal cell carcinoma. The wider study: Nephrectomy followed 15 Gy stereotactic body radiation by 4 weeks. Study-level results: Baseline intratumoral clonotype presence is unknown without pretreatment biopsies. In blood, top tumor clones expanded by 2 weeks, shrinking by 4.

Some clones are missing from TCRdb's copy, which holds only in-frame ones; the method was immunoSEQ multiplex PCR. The sample holds approximately 120,000 clones; approximately 78% are singletons and the top ten take around 3%. The time point is: baseline pretreatment blood. Treatment indicated: 15 Gy SBRT to primary tumor, nephrectomy 4 weeks later. This renal cell carcinoma was of the clear cell type. Trimming took 1 base from V and 0 from J, leaving 11 bases between them. The CDR3 loop spans 16 amino acids. Germline V CDR1 and CDR2: SGHRS, YFSETQ. This clonotype was obtained from a woman in her sixties or seventies with renal cell carcinoma. Here the sequenced sample was blood, taken from a patient whose treatment included radiotherapy and nephrectomy. The V gene is TRBV5-1, the J gene TRBJ2-4; D gene ambiguous. The CDR3 sequence: CASSLNDGLAKNIQYF. The CDR3, as DNA: TGCGCCAGCAGCTTGAACGATGGTTTAGCCAAAAACATTCAGTACTTC.